This T cell receptor beta chain was profiled in a study of OX40 agonist ivuxolimab in advanced cancers. Study-wide context: Patients in dose escalation had liver, melanoma, kidney or head and neck cancers. At approximately 83% male, the cohort had a mean age of about 55 years, ranging from roughly 23 to 80.

TCRdb's copy holds only in-frame clones and misses some; the assay was immunoSEQ multiplex PCR. Among approximately 68,000 clones listed, about 90% were seen once. Peripheral blood came from all dose cohorts at three timepoints. Study-wide results and caveats: CD4+ T cells averaged fewer expanded clones than CD8+ T cells.

In the case of this clone: The antigen is unknown.

The sample in question was CD4+ or CD8+ T cells sorted from blood, obtained in a trial of the OX40 agonist ivuxolimab. This sequence originates from an adult with an advanced solid tumor such as melanoma, head and neck, liver or kidney cancer.

CDR3 sequence reads: CASSLEVSETQYF. In DNA form, the CDR3 reads TGTGCCAGCAGTTTGGAGGTGTCTGAGACCCAGTACTTC. V and J are TRBV28 and TRBJ2-5, with D possibly TRBD2 on 5 matching bases. Germline V gene lookup returns CDR1 MDHEN and CDR2 SYDVKM. The CDR3 totals 13 residues. Between the trimmed V and J ends, which lost 3 bases and 5 bases, there was a span of 10 bases.